The present entry profiles one TCR beta chain with its context. Libraries were prepared by immunoSEQ multiplex PCR; TCRdb keeps only in-frame clonotypes and omits some of them. The sample includes about 320,000 clones, 80% to 90% of them seen just once. The data derive from a study of blood T cell repertoires in COVID-19. Study context: Acute and convalescent COVID-19 specimens originated in the United States, Italy and Spain.

The V gene end was trimmed by 3 bases and the J gene end by 0 bases; junction bases not matched to a gene: 4. The germline gives CDR1 LGHDT, CDR2 YNNKEL (reference sequence). The CDR3 is 16 residues long. The rearrangement links TRBV3-1 (or the pseudogene TRBV3-2) to TRBJ2-3; 9 nucleotides align to TRBD2. This clonotype was obtained from a young man who had recovered from COVID-19. The specimen sequenced was PBMCs or T cells enriched from blood (not recorded which). The CDR3 region is CASSQTSGASTDTQYF. The DNA of the CDR3 is TGTGCCAGCAGCCAGACTAGCGGTGCTAGCACAGATACGCAGTATTTT.